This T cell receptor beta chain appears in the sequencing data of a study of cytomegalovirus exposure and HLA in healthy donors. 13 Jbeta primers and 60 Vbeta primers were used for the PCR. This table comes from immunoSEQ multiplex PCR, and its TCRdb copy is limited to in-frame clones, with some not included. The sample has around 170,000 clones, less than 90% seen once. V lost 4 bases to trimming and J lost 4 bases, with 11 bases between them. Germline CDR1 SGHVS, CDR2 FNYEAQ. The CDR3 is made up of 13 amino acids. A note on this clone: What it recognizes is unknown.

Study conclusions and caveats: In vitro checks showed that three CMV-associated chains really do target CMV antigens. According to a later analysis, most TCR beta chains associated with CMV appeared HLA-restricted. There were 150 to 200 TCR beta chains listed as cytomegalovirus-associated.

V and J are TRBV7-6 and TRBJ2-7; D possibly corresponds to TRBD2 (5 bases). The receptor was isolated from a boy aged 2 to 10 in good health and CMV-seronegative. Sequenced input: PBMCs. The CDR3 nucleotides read TGTGCCAGCAGCTCCCGCGAGGGTTACGAGCAGTACTTC. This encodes CASSSREGYEQYF. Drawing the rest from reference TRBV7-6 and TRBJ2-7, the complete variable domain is GAGVSQSPRYKVTKRGQDVALRCDPISGHVSLYWYRQALGQGPEFLTYFNYEAQQDKSGLPNDRFSAERPEGSISTLTIQRTEQRDSAMYRCASSSREGYEQYFGPGTRLTVT.